This T cell receptor (beta chain) comes out of a study of cytomegalovirus exposure and HLA in healthy donors. Points from the study as a whole: Several of the most significant clusters were apparently associated with common viral pathogens in a later analysis. A reported reduction in N-insertions relative to the roughly 700-donor mean was seen in an Asian-associated ancestry cluster in a later analysis. In vitro, three CMV-associated chains proved specific for CMV antigens. The study listed roughly 160 cytomegalovirus-associated TCR beta chains.

A word on this clone: Its antigen is not known.

It was with 60 Vbeta and 13 Jbeta primers that the PCR ran. Repertoires were generated with immunoSEQ multiplex PCR, while TCRdb's copy carries only in-frame clones and drops some. This table holds about 100,000 clones, roughly 78% found once. Sequenced sample: PBMCs. The TCR was taken from a woman in her sixties in good health and CMV-seronegative.

The CDR3 bases are TGCGCCAGCAGCCAGCTAGCGGGGGGCACAGATACGCAGTATTTT. This codes for CASSQLAGGTDTQYF. The chain links TRBV4-1 to TRBJ2-3; TRBD2 matches at 10 bases. Per the germline V gene, CDR1 is MGHRA and CDR2 is YSYEKL. The CDR3 extends over 15 amino acids. After removal of 3 bases from V and 1 base from J, the junction contained 1 base not matched to a gene.